This T cell receptor beta chain was profiled in a study of T-cell memory formation after mild COVID-19. Points from the study as a whole: CD8+ contracting clones occupied EMRA, while CD4+ ones occupied mainly CM and EM. Researchers found some responding clones in pre-infection memory, a sign that cross-reactive memory joined.

This clonotype has more than one count but fewer than ten. Antigen specificity is unknown. TCRdb redid the calling of the 5' RACE reads with MiXCR, one entry per CDR3 protein. The sample consists of 65,000 to 90,000 distinct CDR3 sequences, 9.5% to 15% of them appearing once. Germline-derived CDR1 and CDR2 are SGHTA and FQGNSA. This CDR3 is built from 15 residues. J lost 7 bases, V lost 6 bases, and 8 bases had no gene match. The source material was PBMCs or a T cell subset sorted from them (not recorded which). V is TRBV7-2 and J is TRBJ2-1, with 11 bases lining up with TRBD2. This receptor was obtained from a man younger than 35 who had mild COVID-19 (a few samples of this study predate the infection). Cell type and time point are not known. The DNA for the CDR3 is TGTGCCAGCAGTCTGAACGGACTAGCGGGTAATGAGCAGTTCTTC. This encodes CASSLNGLAGNEQFF. Supplemented by reference TRBV7-2 and TRBJ2-1, the full variable domain reads GAGVSQSPSNKVTEKGKDVELRCDPISGHTALYWYRQSLGQGLEFLIYFQGNSAPDKSGLPSDRFSAERTGGSVSTLTIQRTQQEDSAVYLCASSLNGLAGNEQFFGPGTRLTVL.